This is a list of T cell receptor beta chains from one sample in a study of shared T cell receptors in the human thymus. Clones were read by immunoSEQ multiplex PCR, and TCRdb kept only the in-frame ones, dropping some. Found here are 540,000 or so clones, 78% of them singletons; the top ten hold about 0.014%. Separately, the same data were catalogued under a study of human thymus T cells.

The sample comprised thymocytes. The receptor source for this set is a boy under two years old with a congenital heart defect. Each CDR3 is given with its conserved first and last residue. D genes are given only for firm matches. Clone size is not always given. Where it is, it says once, few, many or a class for expanded clones.

abundance	j_gene	v_gene	d_gene	CDR3nt	CDR3aa
once	TRBJ2-7	TRBV7-2	TRBD2	TGTGCCAGCAGCCCCCCAGCGGGAGGCTACGAGCAGTACTTC	CASSPPAGGYEQYF
.	TRBJ2-6	TRBV28	.	TGTGCCAGCAGTTCGGGTCGGGGTGGGGCCAACGTCCTGACTTTC	CASSSGRGGANVLTF
once	TRBJ2-7	TRBV27	TRBD1	TGTGCCAGCAGGCCGCCGGGACAGAGAACCTACGAGCAGTACTTC	CASRPPGQRTYEQYF
.	TRBJ1-2	TRBV6-5	.	TGTGCCAGCAGCCTCGACAGAAACTATGGCTACACCTTC	CASSLDRNYGYTF
few	TRBJ1-2	TRBV25-1	.	TGTGCCAGCAGTGACTCGGCACAGCTATATGGCTACACCTTC	CASSDSAQLYGYTF
.	TRBJ1-4	TRBV5-6	.	TGTGCCAGCAGCTTGGGGCGGAGGGAAGTTGCAACTAATGAAAAACTGTTTTTT	CASSLGRREVATNEKLFF
once	TRBJ2-1	TRBV12-5	TRBD2	TGTGGGGGACTAGCGGGCCGAAATGAGCAGTTCTTC	CGGLAGRNEQFF
.	TRBJ2-7	TRBV19	.	TGTGCCAGTAGTGGGGCTAGCGCCTACTACGAGCAGTACTTC	CASSGASAYYEQYF
.	TRBJ2-5	TRBV6-1	.	TGTGCCAGCAGTGAAGGGCCCCAAGAGACCCAGTACTTC	CASSEGPQETQYF
.	TRBJ1-1	TRBV9	.	TGTGCCAGCAGCGGGGGGGGGAACACTGAAGCTTTCTTT	CASSGGGNTEAFF
.	TRBJ1-4	TRBV4-1	TRBD1	TGCGCCAGCAGCCAAAGGGTGGACAGGGGTAATGAAAAACTGTTTTTT	CASSQRVDRGNEKLFF
few	TRBJ1-5	TRBV4-3	.	TGCGCCAGCAGCCAAGACAGGAATTATCAGCCCCAGCATTTT	CASSQDRNYQPQHF
.	TRBJ2-7	TRBV28	TRBD2	TGTGCCAGCAGATGGAGCGGGACGGGGGCCTACGAGCAGTACTTC	CASRWSGTGAYEQYF
.	TRBJ2-3	TRBV7-9	TRBD2	TGTGCCAGCACCTCAACGGGAGGGCCGGCAGATACGCAGTATTTT	CASTSTGGPADTQYF
few	TRBJ1-5	TRBV6-1	.	TGTGCCAGCAGTGAAGCGCCTAGGCTCCCTGCTGGGCCCCAGCATTTT	CASSEAPRLPAGPQHF
.	TRBJ1-4	TRBV5-1	TRBD1	TGCGCCAGCAGCTTAGAGGGGGCCCGTTTGGAAGGTAATGAAAAACTGTTTTTT	CASSLEGARLEGNEKLFF
.	TRBJ2-7	TRBV2	.	TGTGCCAGCAGGGGTTTTGGGGGCCGGAGCTACGAGCAGTACTTC	CASRGFGGRSYEQYF
few	TRBJ2-7	TRBV10-3	.	TGTGCCGCAGGCAAGTACGAGCAGTACTTC	CAAGKYEQYF
few	TRBJ2-7	TRBV4-3	TRBD2	TGCGCCAGCAGCCAAGCCTGGCTAGCGGGAGGCCCCTACGAGCAGTACTTC	CASSQAWLAGGPYEQYF
.	TRBJ1-5	TRBV28	.	TGTGCCAGCAGTTTCGCGGGGGGAAATTGCAATCAGCCCCAGCATTTT	CASSFAGGNCNQPQHF
.	TRBJ2-7	TRBV5-6	TRBD2	TGTGCCAGCAGCTTGGAGCGGGAACCTACCTACGAGCAGTACTTC	CASSLEREPTYEQYF
.	TRBJ2-5	TRBV23-1	.	TGCGCCAGCAGACTTGGTGGGGAGCTCGAACTAGAAGAGACCCAGTACTTC	CASRLGGELELEETQYF
.	TRBJ2-2	TRBV12-5	.	TGTGCTAGTGGTTTGGGTCCCTACACCGGGGAGCTGTTTTTT	CASGLGPYTGELFF
.	TRBJ2-5	TRBV4-3	TRBD1	TGCGCCAGCAGCCAATCAGGGGGTGGGGGGACCCAGTACTTC	CASSQSGGGGTQYF
few	TRBJ2-5	TRBV4-1	TRBD2	TGCGCCAGCAGCCAAGATAGGCGGGAGGGCTTAGTGGAGACCCAGTACTTC	CASSQDRREGLVETQYF
.	TRBJ1-5	TRBV27	.	TGTGCCAGCAGTTTATTCGGTCAGCCCCAGCATTTT	CASSLFGQPQHF
once	TRBJ2-7	TRBV5-1	TRBD2	TGCGCCAGCAGCTTGGGGGAAGCGGGAGGCCACACTGGCGAGCAGTACTTC	CASSLGEAGGHTGEQYF
few	TRBJ2-2	TRBV6-1	.	TGTGCCACCCTGGCACAGGGTAGCACCGGGGAGCTGTTTTTT	CATLAQGSTGELFF
.	TRBJ2-7	TRBV6-5	.	TGTGCCAGCAGTTACTTCGGGGATTTCGGCGAGCAGTACTTC	CASSYFGDFGEQYF
few	TRBJ1-2	TRBV4-1	.	TGCGCCAGCAGCCAGACTGAGCCTGAGGACTATGGCTACACCTTC	CASSQTEPEDYGYTF
few	TRBJ2-5	TRBV27	.	TGTGCCACCCGGGGGGACAAAAGGATCGGAGAGACCCAGTACTTC	CATRGDKRIGETQYF
.	TRBJ1-5	TRBV9	.	TGTGCCAGCAGTTTATGGGGAGGTCCCCAGCCCCAGCATTTT	CASSLWGGPQPQHF